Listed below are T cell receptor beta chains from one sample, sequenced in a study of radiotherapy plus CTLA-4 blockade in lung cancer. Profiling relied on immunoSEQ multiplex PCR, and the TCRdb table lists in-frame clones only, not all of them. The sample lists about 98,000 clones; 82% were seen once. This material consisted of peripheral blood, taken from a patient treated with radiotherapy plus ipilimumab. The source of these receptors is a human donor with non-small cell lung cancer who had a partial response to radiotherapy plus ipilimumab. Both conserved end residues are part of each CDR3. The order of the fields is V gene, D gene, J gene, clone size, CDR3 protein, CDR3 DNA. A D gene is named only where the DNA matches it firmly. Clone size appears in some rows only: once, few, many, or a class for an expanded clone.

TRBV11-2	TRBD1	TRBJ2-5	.	CASSPGQGETQYF	TGTGCCAGCAGCCCTGGACAGGGAGAGACCCAGTACTTC
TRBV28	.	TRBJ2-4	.	CASKLEDIQYF	TGTGCCAGCAAGCTAGAAGACATTCAGTACTTC
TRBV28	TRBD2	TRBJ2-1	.	CASRTTSGSYNEQFF	TGTGCCAGCAGAACGACTAGCGGGAGTTACAATGAGCAGTTCTTC
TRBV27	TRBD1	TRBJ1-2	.	CASSLRRGAYGYTF	TGTGCCAGCAGTTTACGCAGGGGGGCCTATGGCTACACCTTC
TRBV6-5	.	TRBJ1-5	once	CASSYRSSDQPQHF	TGTGCCAGCAGTTACAGGAGTAGCGATCAGCCCCAGCATTTT
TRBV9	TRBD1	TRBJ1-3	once	CASSFQTGSGNTIYF	TGTGCCAGCAGCTTCCAGACAGGGTCTGGAAACACCATATATTTT
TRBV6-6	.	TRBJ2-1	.	CASRYTDSTSYNEQFF	TGTGCCAGCAGATATACGGACAGCACCTCCTACAATGAGCAGTTCTTC
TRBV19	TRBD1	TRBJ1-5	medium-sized	CASSSGYRGGNQPQHF	TGTGCCAGTAGTAGCGGCTACAGGGGTGGGAATCAGCCCCAGCATTTT
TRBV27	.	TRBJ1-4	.	CATPWRVFNEKLFF	TGTGCCACGCCCTGGAGGGTATTTAATGAAAAACTGTTTTTT
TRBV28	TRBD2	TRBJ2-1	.	CANSPSGRDEQFF	TGTGCCAACTCGCCTAGCGGGAGGGATGAGCAGTTCTTC
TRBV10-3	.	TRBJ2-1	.	CAIRGGTSNNEQFF	TGTGCCATCAGGGGAGGCACTTCAAACAATGAGCAGTTCTTC
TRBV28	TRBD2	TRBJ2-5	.	CASSPRLAGVLGQETQYF	TGTGCCAGCAGCCCACGACTAGCGGGAGTATTGGGACAAGAGACCCAGTACTTC
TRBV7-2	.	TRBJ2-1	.	CASSLGGDEQFF	TGTGCCAGCAGCTTAGGGGGGGATGAGCAGTTCTTC
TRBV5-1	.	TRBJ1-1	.	CASSTTGNTEAFF	TGCGCCAGCAGCACGACAGGCAACACTGAAGCTTTCTTT
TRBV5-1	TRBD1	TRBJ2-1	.	CASSFGQGNEQFF	TGCGCCAGCAGCTTTGGACAGGGAAATGAGCAGTTCTTC
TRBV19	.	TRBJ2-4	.	CASSQPGDKNIQYF	TGTGCCAGCAGCCAACCGGGGGACAAAAACATTCAGTACTTC
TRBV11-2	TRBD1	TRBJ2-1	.	CASSLGTGSYNEQFF	TGTGCCAGCAGTCTGGGGACAGGGAGCTACAATGAGCAGTTCTTC
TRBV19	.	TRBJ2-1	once	CASRVSGDSYNEQFF	TGTGCCAGTAGGGTGAGCGGCGACTCCTACAATGAGCAGTTCTTC
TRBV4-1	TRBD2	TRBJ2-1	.	CASSPGLAGAVNEQFF	TGCGCCAGCAGCCCAGGACTAGCGGGAGCGGTCAATGAGCAGTTCTTC
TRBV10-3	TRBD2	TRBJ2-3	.	CAIAGTSGPTDTQYF	TGTGCCATCGCCGGGACTAGCGGGCCCACAGATACGCAGTATTTT
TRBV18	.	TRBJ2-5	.	CASSEAGETQYF	TGTGCCAGCTCCGAGGCGGGAGAGACCCAGTACTTC
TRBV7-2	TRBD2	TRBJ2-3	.	CASSRRAGGSTDTQYF	TGTGCCAGCAGCCGGAGGGCGGGAGGGAGCACAGATACGCAGTATTTT
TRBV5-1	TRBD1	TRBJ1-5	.	CASSLTGSVNQPQHF	TGCGCCAGCAGCCTGACAGGGAGCGTCAATCAGCCCCAGCATTTT
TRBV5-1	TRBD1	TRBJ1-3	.	CASSSGDRKVSGNTIYF	TGCGCCAGCAGCTCGGGGGACAGGAAAGTCTCTGGAAACACCATATATTTT
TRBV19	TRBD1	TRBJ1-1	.	CASSKGQGKAEAFF	TGTGCCAGTAGTAAAGGACAGGGGAAGGCTGAAGCTTTCTTT
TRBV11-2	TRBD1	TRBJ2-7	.	CASSLGTWTGSEQYF	TGTGCCAGCAGCTTGGGGACATGGACAGGGTCCGAGCAGTACTTC
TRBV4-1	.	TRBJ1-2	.	CASSQVSVNYGYTF	TGCGCCAGCAGCCAAGTATCCGTTAACTATGGCTACACCTTC